This T cell receptor beta chain was identified in a study of cytomegalovirus exposure and HLA in healthy donors. Study information: The approximately 110 validation repertoires used a platform that matched the one used for the approximately 620 first-cohort repertoires, as a later analysis reported. Study-wide results and caveats: A subsequent analysis found that TCR clusters from the first cohort also tended to co-occur in the 120 validation repertoires, with around 94% of cluster scores above 0. Investigators reported 150 to 200 TCR beta chains as tied to cytomegalovirus. Rarity marked most TCR sequences, yet some public TCRs occurred in many donors.

There are a few counts of this clone. Its antigen is as yet unknown. Assay: immunoSEQ multiplex PCR; the TCRdb copy retains only in-frame clones and omits some. The sample comprises a few hundred thousand clones, less than 95% of which are singletons, and roughly 3% rests with the top ten. This CDR3 has 15 residues. Germline V gene sequence: CDR1 SGHNT, CDR2 YYREEE (reference sequence). The V and J ends lost 4 bases and 0 bases respectively, with 11 bases between them. Sequencing was performed on PBMCs. This clonotype originated in a woman between 25 and 40 years old in good health and CMV-seronegative. The chain employs TRBV5-4 and TRBJ2-4; D ambiguous. CDR3 loop: CASSPAGVAKNIQYF. The CDR3 DNA is TGTGCCAGCAGCCCAGCTGGGGTAGCCAAAAACATTCAGTACTTC.